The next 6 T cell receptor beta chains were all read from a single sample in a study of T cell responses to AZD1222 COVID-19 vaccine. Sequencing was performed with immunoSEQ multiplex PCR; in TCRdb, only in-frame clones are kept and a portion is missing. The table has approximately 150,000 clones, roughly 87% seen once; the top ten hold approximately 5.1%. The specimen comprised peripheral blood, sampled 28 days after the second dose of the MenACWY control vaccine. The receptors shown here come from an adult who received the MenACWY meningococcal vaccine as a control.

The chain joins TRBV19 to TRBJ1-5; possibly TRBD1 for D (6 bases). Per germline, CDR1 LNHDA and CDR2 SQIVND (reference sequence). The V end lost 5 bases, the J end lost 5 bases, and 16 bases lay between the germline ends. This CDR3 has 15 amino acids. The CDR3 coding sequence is TGTGCCAGTAGTTCTTGGACAGAGACTTATCAGCCCCAGCATTTT. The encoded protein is CASSSWTETYQPQHF.

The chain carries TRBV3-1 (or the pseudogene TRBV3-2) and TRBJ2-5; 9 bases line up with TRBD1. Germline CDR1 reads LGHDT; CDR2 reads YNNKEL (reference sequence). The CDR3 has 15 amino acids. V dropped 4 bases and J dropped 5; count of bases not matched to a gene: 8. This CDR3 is CASSRAPGTGETQYF. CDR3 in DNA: TGTGCCAGCAGCCGCGCCCCCGGGACAGGGGAGACCCAGTACTTC.

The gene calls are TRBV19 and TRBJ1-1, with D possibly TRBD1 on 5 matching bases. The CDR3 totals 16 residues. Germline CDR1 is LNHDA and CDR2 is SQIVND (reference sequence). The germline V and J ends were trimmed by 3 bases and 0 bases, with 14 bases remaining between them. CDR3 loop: CASSIPSGRVNTEAFF. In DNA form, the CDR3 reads TGTGCCAGTAGTATCCCTTCAGGGCGGGTGAACACTGAAGCTTTCTTT. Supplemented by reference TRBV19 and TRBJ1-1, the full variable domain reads DGGITQSPKYLFRKEGQNVTLSCEQNLNHDAMYWYRQDPGQGLRLIYYSQIVNDFQKGDIAEGYSVSREKKESFPLTVTSAQKNPTAFYLCASSIPSGRVNTEAFFGQGTRLTVV.

CDR3 nucleotide sequence: TGTGCCAGCAGCAAGGGGGGGGCCGGTTCTCAGCCCCAGCATTTT. Its translation: CASSKGGAGSQPQHF. The V and J genes are TRBV7-2 and TRBJ1-5, with a weak D call TRBD1 (6 bases). This CDR3 is built from 15 residues. The germline V gene has CDR1 SGHTA and CDR2 FQGNSA. Trimming stripped 5 bases from V and 6 bases from J, with 17 bases between.

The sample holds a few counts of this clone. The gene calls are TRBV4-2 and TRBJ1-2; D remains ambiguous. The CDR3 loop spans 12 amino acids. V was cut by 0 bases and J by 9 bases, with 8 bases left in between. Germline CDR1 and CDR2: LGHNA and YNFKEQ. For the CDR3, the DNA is TGTGCCAGCAGCCAAGAGTCAGAGAGCTACACCTTC. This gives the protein CASSQESESYTF.

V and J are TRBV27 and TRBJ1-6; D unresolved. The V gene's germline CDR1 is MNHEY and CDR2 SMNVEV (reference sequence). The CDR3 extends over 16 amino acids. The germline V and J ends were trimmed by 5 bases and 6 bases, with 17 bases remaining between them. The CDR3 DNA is TGTGCCAGCAGTGTGACGCAGGCGCCCGGTAATTCACCCCTCCACTTT. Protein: CASSVTQAPGNSPLHF.